This T cell receptor (beta chain) was captured in a study of T cells after posttransplantation cyclophosphamide. V gave up 8 bases and J gave up 3 bases, with 7 bases separating them. The CDR3 runs to 12 residues. CDR1 is SNHLY, CDR2 FYNNEI, per germline. Sequenced by immunoSEQ multiplex PCR; TCRdb stores in-frame clones only, minus some. This sample yields around 23,000 clones, of which 95% to 99% are seen a single time; about 0.13% belongs to the top ten. Overall study results and limits: Donor CD8+ memory clones often dominated recipient blood repertoires at later times.

Points on this clone: Antigen: not known.

The naive gate required viable CD3+CD4+ or CD3+CD8+ cells with CCR7+CD45RA+CD45RO-CD95-CD27+CD28+ phenotype. The chain combines TRBV2 with TRBJ1-4; no clear D gene. This clonotype originated in a man aged 35-49 years in good health, CMV-negative, and a related stem cell transplant donor. Sequences were obtained from naive CD8+ T cells sorted from PBMCs. Here the CDR3 reads CASLAANEKLFF. CDR3 in DNA: TGTGCCAGCTTAGCTGCTAATGAAAAACTGTTTTTT.